The clone carrying this TCR beta chain appeared many times. Its antigen is unknown. The read halts 3 residues ahead of the CDR3 end, with the missing end drawn from the germline J gene. The CDR3 is made up of 14 amino acids. J was trimmed by 5 bases and V by 3 bases; bases with no gene match: 3. Germline V CDR1 and CDR2: KGHSH, LQKENI. These data come from a study of T cell clonality in common variable immunodeficiency. Study results and caveats: Compared with healthy controls, CVID subjects showed increased TCRbeta clonality, mostly in about a third.

Equal genomic DNA amounts from CVID and control samples were sequenced. TCRdb keeps only in-frame clones here, not all; method: immunoSEQ multiplex PCR. The table records roughly 58,000 clones without singletons, the ten largest covering 5.4%. The chain uses TRBV18 and TRBJ2-3, with 9 nucleotides matching TRBD2. The receptor was derived from a person aged 18 to 75 in good health. What was sequenced was peripheral blood mononuclear cells. CDR3 DNA, as far as it was read: TGTGCCAGCTCACCCGGACTAGCGTTAGATACG. Translated, it gives CASSPGLALDT. The complete CDR3 reads CASSPGLALDTQYF.